This T cell receptor (beta chain) comes out of a study of blood T cells in healthy people across ages. J was trimmed by 3 bases and V by 6 bases; bases with no gene match: 9. The CDR3 is 16 amino acids. Germline V CDR1 and CDR2: SGHTA, FQGNSA. With a J-beta primer mix and a sample-barcoded 5' primer, a second PCR ran about 6 to 11 cycles. Each CDR3 protein is one row after TCRdb ran MiXCR on the 5' RACE reads. The repertoire holds 1.4 million to 1.5 million distinct CDR3 sequences, with approximately 38% as singletons. The receptor comes from a woman between 18 and 30 years old in good health. The genes are TRBV7-2 and TRBJ2-1, with 9 bases lining up with TRBD2. Sequencing was carried out using blood. Written as DNA, the CDR3 is TGTGCCAGCAGTTTACTAGCGGGTCTGGGCTACAATGAGCAGTTCTTC. Its protein product is CASSLLAGLGYNEQFF.